The 9 T cell receptor beta chains listed next were all sequenced from one sample in a study of T cells in Graves' hyperthyroidism and ophthalmopathy (dated 2019 in TCRdb). The library was generated by multiplex PCR. Sequencer: Illumina HiSeq 2000. Amplification of TCR beta CDR3 regions was carried out from RNA transcripts. The TCR CDR3 was subjected to a first round of RT-PCR using the HTBI primer set and the Qiagen OneStep RT-PCR kit. TCRdb reprocessing: public reads trimmed at Q25 with fastp, clones called with MiXCR, in-frame beta chains kept. Rows are combined by CDR3 protein, so each entry shows the most common genes and DNA. The sample contains a few hundred thousand distinct CDR3 sequences, approximately 14% of them found a single time. Almost 8% of the sample is in the top ten clones. The sample consisted of blood. The receptors were gathered from a woman aged 18-29 years with Graves' hyperthyroidism.

This clonotype turned up a few times. The chain couples TRBV30 to TRBJ2-1; 9 positions agree with TRBD2. V gave up 4 bases and J gave up 0 bases; unmatched junction bases: 10. The length of the CDR3 is 17 residues. The V gene's germline CDR1 is GTSNPN and CDR2 SVGIG (reference sequence). The CDR3: CAWKRKSGRRSYNEQFF. In DNA, the CDR3 is TGTGCCTGGAAAAGAAAAAGCGGGAGGCGCTCCTACAATGAGCAGTTCTTC.

The rearrangement links TRBV16 to TRBJ2-1; 7 nucleotides align to TRBD2. The germline gives CDR1 KGHSY, CDR2 FQNENV. The trim removed 4 bases at V and 10 bases at J, leaving 13 bases unmatched. This CDR3 has 15 residues. The CDR3 bases are TGTGCCAGCAGCCTCTCCGAGGGAGGGCCACAAGAGCAGTTCTTC. Residues: CASSLSEGGPQEQFF.

In this sample, this clonotype turned up many times. This chain connects TRBV28 to TRBJ1-5; D gene ambiguous. Germline V gene lookup returns CDR1 MDHEN and CDR2 SYDVKM. This CDR3 has 15 amino acids. V lost 2 bases and J 2 bases, leaving 10 bases between the germline ends. CDR3 region: CASSLPEDGNQPQHF. The DNA of the CDR3 is TGTGCCAGCAGTTTACCAGAGGATGGCAATCAGCCCCAGCATTTT.

This clonotype has only a few counts. The V gene is TRBV3-1, the J gene TRBJ2-2, with TRBD2 as a possible D gene (5 bases). V lost 5 bases to trimming and J lost 3 bases, with 10 bases between them. Germline CDR1 LGHDT, CDR2 YNNKEL (reference sequence). This CDR3 has 14 residues. CDR3 residues: CASSATADTGELFF. The DNA for the CDR3 is TGTGCCAGCAGCGCTACAGCGGACACCGGGGAGCTGTTTTTT.

The chain's CDR3 is CASSSIRDSGANVLTF. In DNA form, the CDR3 reads TGTGCCAGCAGCAGTATCCGGGACTCTGGGGCCAACGTCCTGACTTTC. The chain recombines TRBV13 with TRBJ2-6; possibly TRBD2 for D (5 bases). V gave up 5 bases and J gave up 0 bases, with 11 bases separating them. Germline V gives CDR1 PRHDT, CDR2 FYEKMQ (reference sequence). There are 16 residues in the CDR3.

This clonotype has ten or more counts. V usage is TRBV9 and J usage is TRBJ2-5; either TRBD1 or TRBD2 may supply D (5 bases each). CDR1 is SGDLS and CDR2 is YYNGEE in the germline V gene. V was trimmed by 0 bases and J by 7 bases, leaving 19 bases between them. The CDR3 length is 16 residues. In DNA form, the CDR3 reads TGTGCCAGCAGCGTAGGTCACGGGACCCTTCGGGGGACCCAGTACTTC. This translates into CASSVGHGTLRGTQYF.

This clonotype was counted only a few times. This may stem from a read error, because a much larger clone lies one nucleotide away. This chain uses TRBV3-1 with TRBJ2-1, with 9 bases lining up with TRBD1. The germline V gene has CDR1 LGHDT and CDR2 YNNKEL (reference sequence). There are 15 residues in the CDR3. The CDR3 sequence is CVSSLLGQGRDEQFF. The CDR3 DNA is TGTGTCAGCAGCCTCCTTGGACAGGGGAGGGATGAGCAGTTCTTC.

There are a few counts of this clonotype. V gene TRBV5-6 combines with J gene TRBJ2-3; no definite D call. Trimming removed 5 bases from V and 1 base from J, with 5 bases in between. The CDR3 sequence is 12 residues long. Looked up from germline, CDR1 is SGHDT and CDR2 is YYEEEE. CDR3 loop: CASRRRTDTQYF. The DNA of the CDR3 is TGTGCCAGCAGGCGGCGCACAGATACGCAGTATTTT.

This clonotype was counted many times. This rearrangement joins TRBV12-3 or TRBV12-4 to TRBJ2-7; TRBD1 agrees at 9 bases. Trimming cost V 8 bases and J 5 bases; bases outside gene matches: 10. CDR3 length: 14 residues. In DNA, the CDR3 is TGTGCCAGCGGGCTCCGGGACAGGGAAAACGAGCAGTACTTC. This encodes CASGLRDRENEQYF.